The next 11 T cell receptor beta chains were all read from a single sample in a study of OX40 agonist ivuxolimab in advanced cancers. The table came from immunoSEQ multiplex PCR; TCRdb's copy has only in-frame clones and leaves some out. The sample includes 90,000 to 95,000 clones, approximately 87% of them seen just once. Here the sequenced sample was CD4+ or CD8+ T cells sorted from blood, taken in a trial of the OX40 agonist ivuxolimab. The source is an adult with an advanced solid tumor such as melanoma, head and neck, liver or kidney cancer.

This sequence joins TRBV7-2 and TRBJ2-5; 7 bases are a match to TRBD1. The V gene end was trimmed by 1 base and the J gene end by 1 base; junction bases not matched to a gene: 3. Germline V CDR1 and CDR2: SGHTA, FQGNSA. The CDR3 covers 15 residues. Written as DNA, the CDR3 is TGTGCCAGCAGCTTAGTGGACAGGAGCCAAGAGACCCAGTACTTC. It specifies CASSLVDRSQETQYF.

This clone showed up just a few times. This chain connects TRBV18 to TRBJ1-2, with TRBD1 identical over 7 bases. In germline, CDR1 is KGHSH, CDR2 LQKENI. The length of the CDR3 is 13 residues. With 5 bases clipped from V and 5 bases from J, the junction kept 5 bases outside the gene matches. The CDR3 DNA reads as TGTGCCAGCTCAGATAGGGGACAGTATGGCTACACCTTC. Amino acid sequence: CASSDRGQYGYTF.

CDR3 sequence (DNA): TGTGCCAGCAACCGGACAGACTCATACGAGCAGTACGTC. It specifies CASNRTDSYEQYV. The chain is built from TRBV6-4 and TRBJ2-7; weak D call: TRBD1 (6 bases). The germline V and J ends were trimmed by 7 bases and 4 bases, with 14 bases remaining between them. Germline assignment: CDR1 MRHNA and CDR2 SNTAGT. The CDR3 is 13 amino acids.

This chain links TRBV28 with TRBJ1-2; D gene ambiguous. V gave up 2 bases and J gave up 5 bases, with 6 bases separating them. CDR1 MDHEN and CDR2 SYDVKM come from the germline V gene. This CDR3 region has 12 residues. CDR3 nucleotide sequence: TGTGCCAGCAGTTTAGGGGTGTATGGCTACACCTTC. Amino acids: CASSLGVYGYTF.

In DNA, the CDR3 is TGTGCCAGCAGCCAACCCCCCGGGGCTAGCGGGAGAAATGAGCAGTTCTTC. It is translated as CASSQPPGASGRNEQFF. This chain uses TRBV4-2 with TRBJ2-1, with TRBD2 matching 10 bases. J gave up 7 bases and V 2 bases, and 11 bases lay outside the gene matches. The CDR3 sequence is 17 residues long. From germline, CDR1 is LGHNA and CDR2 YNFKEQ.

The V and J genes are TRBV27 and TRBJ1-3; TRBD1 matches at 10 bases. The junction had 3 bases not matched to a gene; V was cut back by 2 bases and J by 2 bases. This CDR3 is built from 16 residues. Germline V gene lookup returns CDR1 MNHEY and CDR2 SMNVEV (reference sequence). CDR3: CASSLVGQGAGNTIYF. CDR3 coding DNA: TGTGCCAGCAGTTTAGTAGGACAGGGGGCTGGAAACACCATATATTTT.

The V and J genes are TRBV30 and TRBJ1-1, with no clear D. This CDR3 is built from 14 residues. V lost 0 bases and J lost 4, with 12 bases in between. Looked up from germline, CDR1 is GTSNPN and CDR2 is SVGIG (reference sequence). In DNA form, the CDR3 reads TGTGCCTGGAGTGTATGGGCGATTTCCACTGAAGCTTTCTTT. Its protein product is CAWSVWAISTEAFF.

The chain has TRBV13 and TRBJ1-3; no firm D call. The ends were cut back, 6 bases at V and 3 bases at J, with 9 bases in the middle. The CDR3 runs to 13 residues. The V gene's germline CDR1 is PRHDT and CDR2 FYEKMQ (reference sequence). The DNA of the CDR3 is TGTGCCAGCAGTTGGGGATATGGAAACACCATATATTTT. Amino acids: CASSWGYGNTIYF.

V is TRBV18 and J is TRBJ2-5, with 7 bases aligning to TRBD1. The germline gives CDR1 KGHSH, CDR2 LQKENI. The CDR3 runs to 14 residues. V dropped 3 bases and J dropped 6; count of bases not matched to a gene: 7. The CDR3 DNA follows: TGTGCCAGCTCACCGACAGGGTCGATGCAGACCCAGTACTTC. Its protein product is CASSPTGSMQTQYF.

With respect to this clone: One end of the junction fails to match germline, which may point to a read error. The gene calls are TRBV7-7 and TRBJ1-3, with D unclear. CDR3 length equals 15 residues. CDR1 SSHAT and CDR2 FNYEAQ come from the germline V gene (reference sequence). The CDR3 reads CASSLDPGSGNTIYF. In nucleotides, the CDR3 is TGTGCTAGCAGCTTAGATCCGGGCTCTGGAAACACCATATATTTT.

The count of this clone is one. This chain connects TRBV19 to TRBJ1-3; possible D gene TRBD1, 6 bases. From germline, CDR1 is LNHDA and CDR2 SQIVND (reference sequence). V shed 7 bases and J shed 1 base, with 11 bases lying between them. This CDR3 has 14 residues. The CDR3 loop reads CASKQGRSGNTIYF. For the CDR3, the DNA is TGTGCCAGTAAACAGGGAAGGTCTGGAAACACCATATATTTT.